Included here is one T cell receptor (beta chain) sequence, with context. Produced via immunoSEQ multiplex PCR; TCRdb's table is partial and in-frame only. This sample has over 50,000 clones; about 90% occur once, and the top ten carry less than 0.65%. This entry comes from a study of T cell changes during pregnancy in multiple sclerosis. Trimming removed 1 base at V and 0 bases at J, with 7 bases between. Germline CDR1 and CDR2: MNHEY and SMNVEV (reference sequence). The CDR3 runs to 16 residues. The source of this sequence is a female donor with multiple sclerosis, enrolled in a pregnancy study. The chain is built from TRBV27 and TRBJ2-6; D unresolved. Here the sequenced sample was CD4+ T cells from peripheral blood mononuclear cells, taken after pregnancy. CDR3 sequence reads: CASSLYTGSGANVLTF. CDR3 coding DNA: TGTGCCAGCAGTTTATATACCGGCTCTGGGGCCAACGTCCTGACTTTC.